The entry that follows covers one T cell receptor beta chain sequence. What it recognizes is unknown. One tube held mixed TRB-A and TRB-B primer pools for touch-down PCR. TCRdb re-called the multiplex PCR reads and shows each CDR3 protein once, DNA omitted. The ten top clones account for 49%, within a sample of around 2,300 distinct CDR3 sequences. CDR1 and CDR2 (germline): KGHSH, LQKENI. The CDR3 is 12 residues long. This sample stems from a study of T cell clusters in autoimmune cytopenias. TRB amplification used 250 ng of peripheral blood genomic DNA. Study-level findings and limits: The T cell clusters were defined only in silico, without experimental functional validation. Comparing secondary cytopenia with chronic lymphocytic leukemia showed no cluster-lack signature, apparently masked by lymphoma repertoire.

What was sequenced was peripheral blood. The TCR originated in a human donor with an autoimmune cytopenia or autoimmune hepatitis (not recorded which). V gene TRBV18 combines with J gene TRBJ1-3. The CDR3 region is CASSISGNTIYF.